This TCR beta chain originates from a study of identical twins. This clonotype was recorded a few times. TCRdb reprocessed the 5' RACE reads with MiXCR, giving one entry per CDR3 protein. The profile shows hundreds of thousands of distinct CDR3 sequences, over 15% of them singletons. These data also featured in a second study, about T cells expressing NK-cell markers.

The sample was PBMCs. The sequence was collected from a woman aged 18 to 35 in good health.

The CDR3 nucleotides read TGTGCCAGCAGTTACTCAAGGGACTCCTACTCCTACGAGCAGTACTTC. It specifies CASSYSRDSYSYEQYF. V usage is TRBV6-5 and J usage is TRBJ2-7; a weak D match, TRBD2 (6 bases). The CDR3 is 16 residues long. V was trimmed by 0 bases and J by 0 bases, leaving 12 bases between them. The V gene's germline CDR1 is MNHEY and CDR2 SVGAGI.